The TCR beta chain described here comes from a study of radiation and T cells in renal cell carcinoma (dated by TCRdb to 2018 to 2021). Background for the entire study: In total, 50 to 55 samples underwent TCR beta sequencing: around 25 tumors plus 27 peripheral blood samples. The last blood draw occurred 4 weeks after radiation, at the same time as nephrectomy. Across all 55 or so samples, 3,800,000 or so unique CDR3 nucleotide sequences encoding some 3,000,000 unique CDR3 amino acid sequences were identified.

Study-wide conclusions, independent of this receptor: In blood, the top tumor clonotypes increased between baseline and 2 weeks post-radiation and then shrank by 4 weeks, which suggests that tumor-resident clones expanded only transiently. Because the trial had a single-armed design, the trial could not examine how radiation dose or scheduling affected the TCR repertoire. Changes in the blood repertoire were not tracked past 4 weeks after treatment. Because no pretreatment tumor biopsies were available, whether clonotypes were present in the tumor at baseline could not be determined.

The germline V gene supplies CDR1 KGHSH and CDR2 LQKENI. Including cysteine and phenylalanine, the CDR3 has 14 amino acids. Only the CDR3 portion is preserved as DNA: 42 bases, with reading frame beginning at the first base. Compared with germline, V lacks 4 bases and J lacks 1 base; bases without a gene match: 3. The sample's time point, from its label and the paper: blood 4 weeks post-SBRT, at nephrectomy. This specimen's treatment or condition label, interpreted: 15 Gy SBRT to primary tumor, nephrectomy 4 weeks later. Samples came from a clinical trial, in which primary renal cell carcinomas received 15 Gy stereotactic body radiation therapy followed by nephrectomy 4 weeks later. To track tumor-enriched clonotypes, serial peripheral blood was sampled from radiation-treated patients at baseline and at 2 weeks and 4 weeks after SBRT. Every patient had renal cell carcinoma of clear cell pathology. The QIAamp DNA Blood Mini Kit (Qiagen) was used to prepare genomic DNA for TCR sequencing. The analyses included only samples that passed all quality control checks.

TCR beta libraries were generated from genomic DNA with the immunoSEQ kit, following the manufacturer's recommendations. For library preparation, a first multiplex PCR was performed with proprietary primers, followed by a second PCR in which unique barcodes were added, and bead cleanups were performed after each round. Each sample batch included a kit-provided positive control reaction and a negative control reaction. The final libraries were assessed on an Agilent 4200 TapeStation D1000 ScreenTape, pooled by volume, and quantified by qPCR. Sequencing was performed on an Illumina NextSeq500 with a MidOutput 150-cycle cartridge, and 156 Read1 and 15 Index1 cycles were run with kit custom primers. The pooled library was loaded at around 1 pM, and around 20% PhiX control was spiked in. The original pipeline was this. Vendor-processed data were analyzed in R, with a clonotype defined as all T cells sharing the same CDR3 nucleotide sequence. For clone abundance analyses, frequencies were normalized to the 10,000 most abundant clones in each sample. Public T cell clones, which averaged fewer than five per sample, were removed prior to analysis. An abundance difference of at least 32-fold between compartments was the criterion for calling clonotypes tumor-enriched or baseline blood-enriched. Clonotypes expanded or contracted between blood time points were identified with a beta-binomial differential abundance model. Tumor-blood repertoire similarity was measured with the Baroni-Urbani and Buser coefficient, and groups were compared using two-tailed Wilcoxon tests in R. TCRdb re-hosts the immuneACCESS table, in-frame sequences only. Its copies lack some clones; in the studies checked, an unresolved V gene accounts for under half of them, and the cause for the rest is not known. V and J calls and clone size are copied from that table; D and trimming were computed from the DNA. In this sample the table shows about 73,000 clones, approximately 87% of which occur a single time. Roughly 2.2% of the sample goes to the ten largest clones.

With regard to this clone: The clone's antigen remains unknown. No clone much larger than this one lies a single base away; base qualities are absent.

The specimen was blood, collected from a patient whose treatment included radiotherapy and nephrectomy. This TCR was sampled from a woman in her sixties with renal cell carcinoma. The V and J genes are TRBV18 and TRBJ2-5; TRBD1 agrees with 7 junctional bases. In nucleotides, the sequence is TGTGCCAGCTCACTTACAGGGGCCCAAGAGACCCAGTACTTC. The resulting protein is CASSLTGAQETQYF.